The 15 T cell receptor beta chains below come from one sample, sequenced in a study of blood T cell repertoires in COVID-19. The data were produced by immunoSEQ multiplex PCR, yet TCRdb's version contains in-frame clones alone and is incomplete. The sample holds about 260,000 clones; 80% to 90% are singletons and the top ten take 4.2%. The sample taken for sequencing was peripheral blood. The receptors originated from a man in his 60s with acute or convalescent COVID-19.

The chain couples TRBV5-1 to TRBJ2-1; TRBD1 agrees at 9 bases. The CDR3 spans 16 residues. Trimming cost V 0 bases and J 9 bases; bases outside gene matches: 10. Germline V gene data show CDR1 as SGHRS and CDR2 as YFSETQ. The CDR3: CASSLAGQGKMSEQFF. CDR3 DNA: TGCGCCAGCAGCTTGGCGGGACAGGGAAAGATGAGTGAGCAGTTCTTC.

V usage is TRBV21-1 and J usage is TRBJ2-5; the table's D call TRBD2 went unverified against the DNA. TRBV21-1 is deemed a pseudogene. This CDR3 is 15 amino acids long. CDR3: CASSKGGGPVETQYF. In DNA, the CDR3 is TGTGCCAGCAGCAAGGGCGGGGGGCCGGTGGAGACCCAGTACTTC.

The V and J genes are TRBV3-1 (or the pseudogene TRBV3-2) and TRBJ2-5; possibly TRBD2 for D (6 bases). The CDR3 spans 16 residues. With 3 bases removed from V and 2 bases from J, the gap between germline ends came to 16 bases. Germline loops: CDR1 LGHDT, CDR2 YNNKEL (reference sequence). The CDR3 region is CASSQDYRLGQETQYF. CDR3 nucleotide sequence: TGTGCCAGCAGCCAGGACTACCGCTTGGGGCAAGAGACCCAGTACTTC.

V gene TRBV5-1 combines with J gene TRBJ1-1, with D tentatively TRBD1 (6 bases). CDR3 length: 13 residues. CDR1 SGHRS and CDR2 YFSETQ come from the germline V gene. Trimming stripped 3 bases from V and 2 bases from J, with 8 bases between. The CDR3 coding sequence is TGCGCCAGCAGCTGGGACACAAACACTGAAGCTTTCTTT. It is translated as CASSWDTNTEAFF.

V is TRBV5-1 and J is TRBJ1-2, with TRBD1 identical over 7 bases. Looked up from germline, CDR1 is SGHRS and CDR2 is YFSETQ. V shed 4 bases and J 7 bases; nucleotides not matched to a gene: 16. The CDR3 runs to 16 residues. CDR3 region: CASSPGQVRTSGGYTF. As DNA, the CDR3 is TGCGCCAGCAGCCCCGGACAGGTCCGGACTTCGGGTGGCTACACCTTC. Supplemented by reference TRBV5-1 and TRBJ1-2, the full variable domain reads KAGVTQTPRYLIKTRGQQVTLSCSPISGHRSVSWYQQTPGQGLQFLFEYFSETQRNKGNFPGRFSGRQFSNSRSEMNVSTLELGDSALYLCASSPGQVRTSGGYTFGSGTRLTVV.

This chain uses TRBV5-1 with TRBJ2-7; 7 nucleotides line up with TRBD1. Germline V gene sequence: CDR1 SGHRS, CDR2 YFSETQ. This CDR3 spans 14 amino acids. With V trimmed by 4 bases and J by 3 bases, 7 bases remained unmatched. The CDR3 is CASSREGGGYEQYF. The CDR3 region has the DNA TGCGCCAGCAGCAGAGAAGGGGGCGGCTACGAGCAGTACTTC.

This sequence joins TRBV4-1 and TRBJ1-1; a weak D match, TRBD1 (5 bases). The germline CDR1 and CDR2 sequences are MGHRA and YSYEKL. The CDR3 sequence is 13 residues long. The V end was cut by 4 bases, the J end by 11 bases, with 17 bases between. DNA for the CDR3: TGCGCCAGCAGCCGACGACAGCAGATGAGTGCTTTCTTT. Its translation is CASSRRQQMSAFF.

This chain connects TRBV5-4 to TRBJ2-1; TRBD1 matches 7 bases. Germline lookup yields CDR1 SGHNT and CDR2 YYREEE (reference sequence). Trimming at V came to 1 base and at J to 5 bases, leaving 3 bases not matched to a gene. The CDR3 is made up of 14 amino acids. CDR3 sequence: CASSLSGTDNEQFF. CDR3 DNA sequence: TGTGCCAGCAGCTTGTCCGGGACAGACAATGAGCAGTTCTTC.

This clone showed up just a few times. This chain uses TRBV27 with TRBJ1-5; D ambiguous. V lost 2 bases, J lost 0 bases, and 8 bases lay in between. Per the germline V gene, CDR1 is MNHEY and CDR2 is SMNVEV (reference sequence). CDR3 length: 15 amino acids. CDR3 residues: CASSLGHLSNQPQHF. In DNA, the CDR3 is TGTGCCAGCAGTTTAGGCCACCTTAGCAATCAGCCCCAGCATTTT.

This clone was counted a single time. The chain links TRBV5-1 to TRBJ2-2, with D perhaps TRBD1 (6 bases). Germline V gives CDR1 SGHRS, CDR2 YFSETQ. V was cut by 5 bases and J by 6 bases, with 14 bases left in between. The CDR3 extends over 14 amino acids. The DNA of the CDR3 is TGCGCCAGCAGTGTGCAGGGGAAGGCCGGGGAGCTGTTTTTT. Protein sequence: CASSVQGKAGELFF.

The CDR3 DNA follows: TGTGCCAGCATGAGCCGGGAGCTCTCCTACGAGCAGTACTTC. Protein: CASMSRELSYEQYF. The rearrangement uses TRBV28 and TRBJ2-7, with TRBD2 as a possible D gene (6 bases). V was trimmed by 7 bases and J by 0 bases, leaving 13 bases between them. The CDR3 loop spans 14 amino acids. CDR1 is MDHEN and CDR2 is SYDVKM in the germline V gene. The whole variable domain, filled in from reference TRBV28 and TRBJ2-7, reads DVKVTQSSRYLVKRTGEKVFLECVQDMDHENMFWYRQDPGLGLRLIYFSYDVKMKEKGDIPEGYSVSREKKERFSLILESASTNQTSMYLCASMSRELSYEQYFGPGTRLTVT.

The chain uses TRBV6-5 and TRBJ1-2; D possibly corresponds to TRBD1 (6 bases). Trimming cost V 8 bases and J 3 bases, with 10 bases left between them. CDR3 length equals 12 residues. The V gene's germline CDR1 is MNHEY and CDR2 SVGAGI. The CDR3 is CASGAGDYGYTF. The CDR3 DNA sequence: TGTGCCAGCGGGGCAGGGGACTATGGCTACACCTTC.

The rearrangement joins TRBV9 to TRBJ2-1; 8 bases line up with TRBD2. V trimming: 4 bases; J trimming: 9 bases; junction bases outside the gene matches: 3. This CDR3 has 12 residues. Germline V lookup: CDR1 SGDLS, CDR2 YYNGEE. In nucleotides, the CDR3 is TGTGCCAGCAGCCGAGGACTAGCTGAGCAGTTCTTC. Amino acids: CASSRGLAEQFF.

The rearrangement uses TRBV28 and TRBJ1-3; 7 nucleotides match TRBD1. The CDR3 extends over 17 amino acids. Germline V gene sequence: CDR1 MDHEN, CDR2 SYDVKM. Losses at the gene ends were 1 base for V and 0 bases for J; bases not matched to a gene: 6. CDR3 loop: CASSLLGGTASGNTIYF. In DNA form, the CDR3 reads TGTGCCAGCAGTTTATTAGGGGGGACAGCCTCTGGAAACACCATATATTTT.

V gene TRBV12-5 combines with J gene TRBJ2-5; weak D call: TRBD1 (6 bases). Germline loops: CDR1 LGHNT, CDR2 FRNRAP. The CDR3 runs 15 residues. The V end was cut by 6 bases, the J end by 5 bases, with 19 bases between. Here the CDR3 DNA reads TGTGCTAGTGGAGGTGGGGCGGACAGCAGGGAGACCCAGTACTTC. Translation gives CASGGGADSRETQYF.